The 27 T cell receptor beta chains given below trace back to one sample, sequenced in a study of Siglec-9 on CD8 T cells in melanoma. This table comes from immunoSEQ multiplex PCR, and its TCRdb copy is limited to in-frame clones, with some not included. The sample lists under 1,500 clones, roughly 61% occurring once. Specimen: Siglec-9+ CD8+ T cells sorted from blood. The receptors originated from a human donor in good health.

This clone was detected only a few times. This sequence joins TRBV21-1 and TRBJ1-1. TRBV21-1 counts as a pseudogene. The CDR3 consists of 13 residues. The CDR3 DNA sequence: TGTGCCAGCAGCAAGGTTATGAACACTGAAGCTTTCTTT. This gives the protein CASSKVMNTEAFF.

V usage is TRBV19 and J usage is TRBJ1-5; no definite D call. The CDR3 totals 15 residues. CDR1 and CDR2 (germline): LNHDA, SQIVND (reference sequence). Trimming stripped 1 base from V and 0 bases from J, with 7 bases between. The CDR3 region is CASSIGHNSNQPQHF. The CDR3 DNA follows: TGTGCCAGTAGTATAGGACACAATAGCAATCAGCCCCAGCATTTT.

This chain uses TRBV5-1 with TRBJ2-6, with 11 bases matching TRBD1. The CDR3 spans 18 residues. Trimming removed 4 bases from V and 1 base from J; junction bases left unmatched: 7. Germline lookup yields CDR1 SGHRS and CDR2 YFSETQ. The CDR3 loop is CASSTGQGEGSGANVLTF. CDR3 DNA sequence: TGCGCCAGCAGCACGGGACAGGGGGAAGGTTCTGGGGCCAACGTCCTGACTTTC.

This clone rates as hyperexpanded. This CDR3 is CASSIWRDEKLFF. The CDR3 nucleotides are TGTGCCAGCAGCATTTGGCGGGACGAAAAACTGTTTTTT. This sequence joins TRBV11-2 and TRBJ1-4, with TRBD1 as a possible D gene (5 bases). Deletions cut 5 bases from V and 8 bases from J, with 12 bases between. The CDR3 is made up of 13 amino acids. The germline CDR1 and CDR2 sequences are SGHAT and FQNNGV.

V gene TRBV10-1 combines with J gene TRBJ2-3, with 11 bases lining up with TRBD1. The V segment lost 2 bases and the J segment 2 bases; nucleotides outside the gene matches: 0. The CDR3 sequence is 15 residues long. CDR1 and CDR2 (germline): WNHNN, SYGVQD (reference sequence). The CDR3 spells CASSEGQGATDTQYF. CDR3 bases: TGCGCCAGCAGTGAGGGACAGGGGGCCACAGATACGCAGTATTTT.

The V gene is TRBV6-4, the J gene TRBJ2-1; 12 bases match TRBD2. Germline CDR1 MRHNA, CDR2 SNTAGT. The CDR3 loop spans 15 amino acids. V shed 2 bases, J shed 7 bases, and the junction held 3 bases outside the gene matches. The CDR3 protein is CASSDGLAGGNEQFF. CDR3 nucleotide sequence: TGTGCCAGCAGTGACGGTCTAGCGGGAGGGAATGAGCAGTTCTTC.

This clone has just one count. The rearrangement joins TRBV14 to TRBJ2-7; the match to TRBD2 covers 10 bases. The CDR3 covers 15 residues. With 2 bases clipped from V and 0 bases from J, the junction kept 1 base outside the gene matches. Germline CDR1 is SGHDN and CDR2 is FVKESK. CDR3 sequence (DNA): TGTGCCAGCAGCCAATCTAGCGGGAGCTCCTACGAGCAGTACTTC. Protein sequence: CASSQSSGSSYEQYF.

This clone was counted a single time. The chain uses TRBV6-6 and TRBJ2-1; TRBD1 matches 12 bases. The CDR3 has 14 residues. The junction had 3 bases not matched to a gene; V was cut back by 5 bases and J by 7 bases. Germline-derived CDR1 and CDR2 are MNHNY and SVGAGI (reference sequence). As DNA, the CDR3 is TGTGCCAGCAGTGCGGGACAGGGGGCAAATGAGCAGTTCTTC. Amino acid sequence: CASSAGQGANEQFF.

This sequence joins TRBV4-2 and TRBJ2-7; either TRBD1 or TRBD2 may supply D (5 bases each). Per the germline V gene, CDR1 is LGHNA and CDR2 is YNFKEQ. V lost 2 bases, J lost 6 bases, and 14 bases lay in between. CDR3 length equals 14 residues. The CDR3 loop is CASSQMGDGGEQYF. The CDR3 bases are TGTGCCAGCAGCCAAATGGGGGACGGTGGCGAGCAGTACTTC.

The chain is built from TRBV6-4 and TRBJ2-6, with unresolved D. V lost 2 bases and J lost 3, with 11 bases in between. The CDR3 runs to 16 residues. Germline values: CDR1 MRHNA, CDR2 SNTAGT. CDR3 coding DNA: TGTGCCAGCAGTGACAGGGAAGGTTTTGGGGCCAACGTCCTGACTTTC. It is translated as CASSDREGFGANVLTF.

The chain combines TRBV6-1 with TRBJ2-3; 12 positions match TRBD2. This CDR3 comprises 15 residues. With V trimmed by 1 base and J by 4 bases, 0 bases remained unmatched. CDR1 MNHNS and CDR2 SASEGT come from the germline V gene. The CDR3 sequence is CASSEGTSGADTQYF. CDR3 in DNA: TGTGCCAGCAGTGAAGGGACTAGCGGGGCAGATACGCAGTATTTT.

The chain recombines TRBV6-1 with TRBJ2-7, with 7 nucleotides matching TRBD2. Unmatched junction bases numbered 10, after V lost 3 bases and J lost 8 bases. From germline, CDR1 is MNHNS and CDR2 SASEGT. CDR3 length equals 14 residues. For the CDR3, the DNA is TGTGCCAGCAGTGAGGCGGGAGAGGGTCTCAAGCAGTACTTC. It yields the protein CASSEAGEGLKQYF.

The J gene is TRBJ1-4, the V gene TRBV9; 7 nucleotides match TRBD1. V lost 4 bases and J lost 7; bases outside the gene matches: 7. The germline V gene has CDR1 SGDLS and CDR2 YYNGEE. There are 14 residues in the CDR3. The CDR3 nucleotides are TGTGCCAGCAGCCCAGGACAGGATGGTGAAAAACTGTTTTTT. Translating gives CASSPGQDGEKLFF.

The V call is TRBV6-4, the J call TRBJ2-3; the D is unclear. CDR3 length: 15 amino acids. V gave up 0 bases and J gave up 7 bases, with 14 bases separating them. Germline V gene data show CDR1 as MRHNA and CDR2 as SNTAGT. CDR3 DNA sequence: TGTGCCAGCAGTGACTCGATGGCCTCCTCTAATACGCAGTATTTT. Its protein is CASSDSMASSNTQYF.

CDR3: CASSEVGGPTDTQYF. CDR3 sequence (DNA): TGTGCCAGCAGTGAAGTGGGGGGCCCCACAGATACGCAGTATTTT. V is TRBV6-4 and J is TRBJ2-3; D possibly matches TRBD1 or TRBD2 (6 bases each). Germline V gives CDR1 MRHNA, CDR2 SNTAGT. The CDR3 has 15 amino acids. V was pared by 3 bases and J by 2 bases, with 12 bases between.

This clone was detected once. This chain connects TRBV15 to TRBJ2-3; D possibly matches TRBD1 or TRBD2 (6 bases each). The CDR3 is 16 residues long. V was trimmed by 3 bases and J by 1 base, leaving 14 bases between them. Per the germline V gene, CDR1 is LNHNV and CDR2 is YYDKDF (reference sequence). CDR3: CATSRPPGARTDTQYF. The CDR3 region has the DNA TGTGCCACCAGCAGGCCCCCGGGGGCCCGCACAGATACGCAGTATTTT. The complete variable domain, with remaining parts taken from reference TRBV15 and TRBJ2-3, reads DAMVIQNPRYQVTQFGKPVTLSCSQTLNHNVMYWYQQKSSQAPKLLFHYYDKDFNNEADTPDNFQSRRPNTSFCFLDIRSPGLGDTAMYLCATSRPPGARTDTQYFGPGTRLTVL.

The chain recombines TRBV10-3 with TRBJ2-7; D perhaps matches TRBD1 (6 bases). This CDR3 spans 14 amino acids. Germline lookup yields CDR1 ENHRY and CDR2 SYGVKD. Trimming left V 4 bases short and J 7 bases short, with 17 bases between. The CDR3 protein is CAISGPGVREEQYF. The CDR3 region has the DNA TGTGCCATCAGTGGGCCAGGGGTCAGAGAAGAGCAGTACTTC.

The chain's CDR3 is CATQGPYPNYEQYF. DNA for the CDR3: TGTGCCACCCAGGGACCTTACCCAAACTACGAGCAGTACTTC. The chain links TRBV27 to TRBJ2-7; D is possibly TRBD1 or TRBD2 (5 bases each). The germline V and J ends were trimmed by 10 bases and 3 bases, with 19 bases remaining between them. The germline V gene has CDR1 MNHEY and CDR2 SMNVEV (reference sequence). The CDR3 is 14 amino acids.

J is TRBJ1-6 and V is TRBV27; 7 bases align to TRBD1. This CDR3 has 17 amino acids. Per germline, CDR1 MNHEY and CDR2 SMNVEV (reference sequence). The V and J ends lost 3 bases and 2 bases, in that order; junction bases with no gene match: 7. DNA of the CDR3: TGTGCCAGCAGTTTGGGGCCGGGACAGACCTATAATTCACCCCTCCACTTT. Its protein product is CASSLGPGQTYNSPLHF.

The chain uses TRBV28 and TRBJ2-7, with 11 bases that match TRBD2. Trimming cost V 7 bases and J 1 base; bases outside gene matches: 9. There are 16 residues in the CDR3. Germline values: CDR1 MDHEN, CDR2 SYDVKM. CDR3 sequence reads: CASKRTGTSGSYEQYF. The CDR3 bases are TGTGCCAGCAAAAGAACCGGGACTAGCGGTTCCTACGAGCAGTACTTC.

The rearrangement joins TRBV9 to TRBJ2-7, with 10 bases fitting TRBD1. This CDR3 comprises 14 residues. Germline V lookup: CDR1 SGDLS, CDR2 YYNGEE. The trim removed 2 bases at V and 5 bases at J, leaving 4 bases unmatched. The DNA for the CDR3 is TGTGCCAGCAGCGTCCGACAGGGGGCCCACGAGCAGTACTTC. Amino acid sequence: CASSVRQGAHEQYF.

CDR3 sequence reads: CAWGTGWNTEAFF. The CDR3 bases are TGTGCCTGGGGGACAGGTTGGAACACTGAAGCTTTCTTT. V usage is TRBV30 and J usage is TRBJ1-1; 8 nucleotides align to TRBD1. J was trimmed by 1 base and V by 5 bases; bases with no gene match: 3. Germline V lookup: CDR1 GTSNPN, CDR2 SVGIG (reference sequence). This CDR3 is built from 13 residues.

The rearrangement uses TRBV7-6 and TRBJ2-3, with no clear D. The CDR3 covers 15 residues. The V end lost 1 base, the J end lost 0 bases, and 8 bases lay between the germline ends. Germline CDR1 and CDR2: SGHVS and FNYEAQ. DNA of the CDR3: TGTGCCAGCAGCTTAGATGGGCTTAGCACAGATACGCAGTATTTT. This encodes CASSLDGLSTDTQYF.

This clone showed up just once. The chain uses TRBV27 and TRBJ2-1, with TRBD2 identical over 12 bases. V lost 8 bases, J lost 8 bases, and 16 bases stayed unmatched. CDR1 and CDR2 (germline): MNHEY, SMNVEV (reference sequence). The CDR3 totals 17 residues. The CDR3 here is CASGRTLAGGSSYEQFF. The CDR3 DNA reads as TGTGCCAGCGGCCGAACACTAGCGGGGGGAAGTAGCTATGAGCAGTTCTTC.

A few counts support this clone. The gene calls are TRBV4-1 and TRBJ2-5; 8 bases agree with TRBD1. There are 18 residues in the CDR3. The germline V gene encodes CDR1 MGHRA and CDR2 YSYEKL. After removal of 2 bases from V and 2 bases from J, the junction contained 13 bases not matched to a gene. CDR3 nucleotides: TGCGCCAGCAGCCAATCTCCCCGAACAGGGGGTCCTCAAGAGACCCAGTACTTC. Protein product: CASSQSPRTGGPQETQYF.

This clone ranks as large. CDR3 DNA sequence: TGTGCCAGCAGTGGGACTAGCGGGAGCCCAGATACGCAGTATTTT. Its translation is CASSGTSGSPDTQYF. The J gene is TRBJ2-3, the V gene TRBV6-1; TRBD2 matches at 13 bases. Trimming cost V 4 bases and J 4 bases; bases outside gene matches: 2. The CDR3 consists of 15 residues. In germline, CDR1 is MNHNS, CDR2 SASEGT.

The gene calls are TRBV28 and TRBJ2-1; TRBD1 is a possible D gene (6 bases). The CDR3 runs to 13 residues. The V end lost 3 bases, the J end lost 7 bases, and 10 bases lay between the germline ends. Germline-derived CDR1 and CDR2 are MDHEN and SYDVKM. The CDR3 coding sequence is TGTGCCAGCAGTTTGTTTAGGGGGAATGAGCAGTTCTTC. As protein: CASSLFRGNEQFF. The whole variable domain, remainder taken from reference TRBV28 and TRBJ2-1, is DVKVTQSSRYLVKRTGEKVFLECVQDMDHENMFWYRQDPGLGLRLIYFSYDVKMKEKGDIPEGYSVSREKKERFSLILESASTNQTSMYLCASSLFRGNEQFFGPGTRLTVL.